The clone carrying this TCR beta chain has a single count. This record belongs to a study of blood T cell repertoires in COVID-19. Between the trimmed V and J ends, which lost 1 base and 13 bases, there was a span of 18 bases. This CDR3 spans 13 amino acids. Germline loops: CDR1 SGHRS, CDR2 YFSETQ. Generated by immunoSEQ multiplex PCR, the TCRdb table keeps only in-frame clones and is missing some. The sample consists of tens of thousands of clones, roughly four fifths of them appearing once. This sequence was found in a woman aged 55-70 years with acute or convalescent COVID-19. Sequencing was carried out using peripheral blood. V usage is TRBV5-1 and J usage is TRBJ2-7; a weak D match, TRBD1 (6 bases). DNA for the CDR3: TGCGCCAGCAGCTTGAGTGTGGACAGTCGAAATTACTTC. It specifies CASSLSVDSRNYF.